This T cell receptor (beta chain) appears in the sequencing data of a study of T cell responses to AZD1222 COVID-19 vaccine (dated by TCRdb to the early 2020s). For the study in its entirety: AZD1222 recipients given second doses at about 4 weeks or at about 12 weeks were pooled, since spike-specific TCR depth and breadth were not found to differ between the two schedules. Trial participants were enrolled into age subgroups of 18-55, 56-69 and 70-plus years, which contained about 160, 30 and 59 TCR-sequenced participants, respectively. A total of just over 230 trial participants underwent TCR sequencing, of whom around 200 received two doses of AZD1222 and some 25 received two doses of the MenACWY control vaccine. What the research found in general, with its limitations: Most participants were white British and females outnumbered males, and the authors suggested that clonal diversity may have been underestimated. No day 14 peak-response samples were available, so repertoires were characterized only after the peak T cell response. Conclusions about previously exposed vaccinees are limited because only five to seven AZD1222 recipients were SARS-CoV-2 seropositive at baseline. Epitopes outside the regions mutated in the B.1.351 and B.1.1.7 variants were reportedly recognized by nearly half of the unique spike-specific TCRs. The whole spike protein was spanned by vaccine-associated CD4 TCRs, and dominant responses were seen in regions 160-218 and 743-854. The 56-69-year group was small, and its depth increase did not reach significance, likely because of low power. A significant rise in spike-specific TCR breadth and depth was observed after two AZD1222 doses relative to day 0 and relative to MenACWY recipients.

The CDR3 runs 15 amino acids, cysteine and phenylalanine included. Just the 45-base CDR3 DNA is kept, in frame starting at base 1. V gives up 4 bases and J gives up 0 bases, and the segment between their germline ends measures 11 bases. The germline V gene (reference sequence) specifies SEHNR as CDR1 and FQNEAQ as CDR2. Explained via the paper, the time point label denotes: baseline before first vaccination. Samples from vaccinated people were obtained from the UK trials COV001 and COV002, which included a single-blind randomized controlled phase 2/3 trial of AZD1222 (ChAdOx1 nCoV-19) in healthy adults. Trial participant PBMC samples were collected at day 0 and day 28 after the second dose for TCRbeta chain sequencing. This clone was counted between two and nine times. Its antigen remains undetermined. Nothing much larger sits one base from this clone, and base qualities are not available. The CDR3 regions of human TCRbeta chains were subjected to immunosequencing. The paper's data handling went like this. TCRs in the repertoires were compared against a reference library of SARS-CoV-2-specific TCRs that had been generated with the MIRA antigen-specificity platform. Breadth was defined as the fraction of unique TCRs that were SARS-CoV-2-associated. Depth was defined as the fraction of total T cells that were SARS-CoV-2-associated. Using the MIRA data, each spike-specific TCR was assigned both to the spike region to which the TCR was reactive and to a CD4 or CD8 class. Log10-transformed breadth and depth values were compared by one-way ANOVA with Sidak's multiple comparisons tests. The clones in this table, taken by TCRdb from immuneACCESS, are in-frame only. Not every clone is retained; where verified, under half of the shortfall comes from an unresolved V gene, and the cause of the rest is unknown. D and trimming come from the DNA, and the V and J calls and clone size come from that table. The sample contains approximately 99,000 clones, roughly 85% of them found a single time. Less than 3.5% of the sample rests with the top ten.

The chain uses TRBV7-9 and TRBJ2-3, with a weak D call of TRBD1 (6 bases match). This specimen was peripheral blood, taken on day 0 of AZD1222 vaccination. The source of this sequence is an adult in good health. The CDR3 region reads CASSYPTGSTDTQYF. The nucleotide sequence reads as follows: TGTGCCAGCAGCTACCCGACAGGTAGCACAGATACGCAGTATTTT.